Listed here are 10 T cell receptor beta chains from one sample, sequenced in a study of blood T cell repertoires in COVID-19. Sequenced by immunoSEQ multiplex PCR; TCRdb stores in-frame clones only, minus some. The repertoire consists of about 180,000 clones, with under 90% occurring once and the leading ten covering roughly 10%. Specimen: peripheral blood. These receptors were taken from an elderly woman with active or convalescent COVID-19.

The rearrangement uses TRBV19 and TRBJ1-4, with a possible D match to TRBD1 (6 bases). Deletions cut 1 base from V and 0 bases from J, with 6 bases between. CDR3 length equals 15 residues. The V gene's germline CDR1 is LNHDA and CDR2 SQIVND (reference sequence). CDR3 in amino acids: CASSIGQATNEKLFF. DNA of the CDR3: TGTGCCAGTAGTATAGGACAGGCAACTAATGAAAAACTGTTTTTT. The full variable domain, rest sourced from reference TRBV19 and TRBJ1-4, is DGGITQSPKYLFRKEGQNVTLSCEQNLNHDAMYWYRQDPGQGLRLIYYSQIVNDFQKGDIAEGYSVSREKKESFPLTVTSAQKNPTAFYLCASSIGQATNEKLFFGSGTQLSVL.

The chain has TRBV6-2 or TRBV6-3 and TRBJ2-3; 9 bases are a match to TRBD1. Trimming removed 6 bases from V and 5 bases from J; junction bases left unmatched: 6. This CDR3 comprises 14 residues. The germline gives CDR1 MNHEY, CDR2 SVGEGT. CDR3 residues: CASSQRTGEDTQYF. The CDR3 coding sequence is TGTGCCAGCAGCCAACGGACAGGGGAAGATACGCAGTATTTT.

This clone was picked up one time. CDR3: CASSLVAGAPEAFF. DNA of the CDR3: TGTGCCAGCAGCTTAGTGGCAGGGGCTCCTGAAGCTTTCTTT. The V and J genes are TRBV7-9 and TRBJ1-1, with D perhaps TRBD1 (6 bases). CDR3 length: 14 residues. V shed 1 base and J shed 6 bases, with 12 bases lying between them. Germline V gene data show CDR1 as SEHNR and CDR2 as FQNEAQ (reference sequence).

This chain connects TRBV28 to TRBJ1-4; D remains ambiguous. Trimming took off 8 bases at V and 3 bases at J, with 13 bases between the two ends. CDR3 length equals 14 residues. The germline gives CDR1 MDHEN, CDR2 SYDVKM. CDR3 sequence (DNA): TGTGCCAGCTGTCTAGGAGGCGCTAATGAAAAACTGTTTTTT. The encoded protein is CASCLGGANEKLFF.

The chain joins TRBV7-8 to TRBJ1-1; possibly TRBD1 for D (6 bases). The CDR3 is 14 residues long. Germline V gives CDR1 SGHVS, CDR2 FQNEAQ. Trimming took off 0 bases at V and 8 bases at J, with 13 bases between the two ends. CDR3 amino acids: CASSLAGGPSEAFF. CDR3 coding DNA: TGTGCCAGCAGCTTAGCCGGGGGGCCCTCGGAAGCTTTCTTT. Variable domain in full (rest from reference TRBV7-8 and TRBJ1-1): GAGVSQSPRYKVAKRGQDVALRCDPISGHVSLFWYQQALGQGPEFLTYFQNEAQLDKSGLPSDRFFAERPEGSVSTLKIQRTQQEDSAVYLCASSLAGGPSEAFFGQGTRLTVV.

The chain combines TRBV3-1 (or the pseudogene TRBV3-2) with TRBJ2-1; 7 bases fit TRBD1. V was pared by 6 bases and J by 8 bases, with 19 bases of the junction left unmatched. CDR1 is LGHDT, CDR2 YNNKEL, per germline (reference sequence). The CDR3 loop spans 17 amino acids. CDR3 sequence: CASRPKTGVVGKDEQFF. CDR3 in DNA: TGTGCCAGCAGACCCAAAACAGGGGTCGTTGGAAAAGATGAGCAGTTCTTC.

This clone was observed a single time. This chain joins TRBV3-1 (or the pseudogene TRBV3-2) and TRBJ2-1, with a tentative D call TRBD2 (6 bases). With 2 bases removed from V and 0 bases from J, the gap between germline ends came to 17 bases. CDR3 length equals 18 residues. Germline V gene lookup returns CDR1 LGHDT and CDR2 YNNKEL (reference sequence). As DNA, the CDR3 is TGTGCCAGCAGCCAAAGCGTCTGGTTCGGGAGCTCCTACAATGAGCAGTTCTTC. Translation gives CASSQSVWFGSSYNEQFF.

The chain uses TRBV19 and TRBJ1-4, with TRBD1 identical over 8 bases. The germline CDR1 and CDR2 sequences are LNHDA and SQIVND (reference sequence). V dropped 6 bases and J dropped 6; count of bases not matched to a gene: 9. This CDR3 contains 15 residues. The DNA of the CDR3 is TGTGCCAGTAGGTCTTACAGGGGGAGTGATGAAAAACTGTTTTTT. Protein product: CASRSYRGSDEKLFF.

V gene TRBV30 combines with J gene TRBJ1-6, with D uncertain. The germline CDR1 and CDR2 sequences are GTSNPN and SVGIG (reference sequence). The ends were cut back, 0 bases at V and 9 bases at J, with 18 bases in the middle. This CDR3 region has 16 residues. CDR3 DNA sequence: TGTGCCTGGAGTGTAGCCGCGCGATCCGGTAGTTCACCCCTCCACTTT. It codes for CAWSVAARSGSSPLHF.

J is TRBJ1-1 and V is TRBV5-4; TRBD1 is a possible D gene (5 bases). CDR3 length equals 15 residues. From germline, CDR1 is SGHNT and CDR2 YYREEE (reference sequence). Trimming cost V 0 bases and J 1 base, with 10 bases left between them. CDR3 region: CASSLGGPGNTEAFF. CDR3 coding DNA: TGTGCCAGCAGCTTGGGGGGCCCGGGGAACACTGAAGCTTTCTTT. Using reference TRBV5-4 and TRBJ1-1 for the parts outside the CDR3, the full variable domain is ETGVTQSPTHLIKTRGQQVTLRCSSQSGHNTVSWYQQALGQGPQFIFQYYREEENGRGNFPPRFSGLQFPNYSSELNVNALELDDSALYLCASSLGGPGNTEAFFGQGTRLTVV.